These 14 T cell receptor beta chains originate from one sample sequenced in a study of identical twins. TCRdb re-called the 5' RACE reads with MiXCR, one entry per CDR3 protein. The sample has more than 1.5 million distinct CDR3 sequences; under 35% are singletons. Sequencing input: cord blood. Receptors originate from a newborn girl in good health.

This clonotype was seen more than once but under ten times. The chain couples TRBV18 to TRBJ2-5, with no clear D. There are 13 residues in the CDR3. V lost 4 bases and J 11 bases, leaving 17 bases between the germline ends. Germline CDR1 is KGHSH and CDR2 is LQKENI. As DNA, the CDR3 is TGTGCCAGCTCACGCGACGCAAGCACAGCGCAGTACTTC. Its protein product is CASSRDASTAQYF.

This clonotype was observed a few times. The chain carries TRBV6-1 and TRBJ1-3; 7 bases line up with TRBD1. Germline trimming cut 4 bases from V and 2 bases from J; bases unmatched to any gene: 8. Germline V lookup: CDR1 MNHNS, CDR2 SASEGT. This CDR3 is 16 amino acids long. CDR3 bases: TGTGCCAGCAGTGCAATTACAGGGGTCCCTGGAAACACCATATATTTT. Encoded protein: CASSAITGVPGNTIYF.

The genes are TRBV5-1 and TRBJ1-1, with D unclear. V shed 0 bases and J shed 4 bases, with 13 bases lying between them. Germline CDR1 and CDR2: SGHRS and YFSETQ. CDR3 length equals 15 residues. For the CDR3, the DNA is TGCGCCAGCAGCTTGGTAAGTTCGCAGAGCACTGAAGCTTTCTTT. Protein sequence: CASSLVSSQSTEAFF.

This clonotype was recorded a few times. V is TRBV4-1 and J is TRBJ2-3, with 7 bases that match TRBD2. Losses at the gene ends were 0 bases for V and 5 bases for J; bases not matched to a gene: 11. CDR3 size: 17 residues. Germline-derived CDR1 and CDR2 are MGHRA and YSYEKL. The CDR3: CASSQEGTTRGLDTQYF. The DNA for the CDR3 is TGCGCCAGCAGCCAAGAAGGGACTACCCGGGGATTAGATACGCAGTATTTT.

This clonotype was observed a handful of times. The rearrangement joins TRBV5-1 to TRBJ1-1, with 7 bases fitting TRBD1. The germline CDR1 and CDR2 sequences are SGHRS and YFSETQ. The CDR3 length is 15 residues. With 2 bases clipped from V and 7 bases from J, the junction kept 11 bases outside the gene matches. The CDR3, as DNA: TGCGCCAGCAGCTTTTCGGCCGACAGGGCCCTTGAAGCTTTCTTT. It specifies CASSFSADRALEAFF.

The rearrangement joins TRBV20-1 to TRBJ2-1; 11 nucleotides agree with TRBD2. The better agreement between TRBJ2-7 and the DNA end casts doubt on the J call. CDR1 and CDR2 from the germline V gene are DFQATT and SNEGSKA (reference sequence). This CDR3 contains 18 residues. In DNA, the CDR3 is TGCAGTGCTAGAGGGATAGTAGCGGGGGGGAGCTCCTACAATGAGCAGTACTTC. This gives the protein CSARGIVAGGSSYNEQYF.

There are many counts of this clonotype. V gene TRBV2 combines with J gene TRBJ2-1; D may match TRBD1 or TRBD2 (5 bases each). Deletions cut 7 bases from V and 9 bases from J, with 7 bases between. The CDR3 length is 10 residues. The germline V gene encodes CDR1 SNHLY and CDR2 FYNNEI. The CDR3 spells CASMGVEQFF. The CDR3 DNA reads TGTGCCAGCATGGGGGTTGAGCAGTTCTTC.

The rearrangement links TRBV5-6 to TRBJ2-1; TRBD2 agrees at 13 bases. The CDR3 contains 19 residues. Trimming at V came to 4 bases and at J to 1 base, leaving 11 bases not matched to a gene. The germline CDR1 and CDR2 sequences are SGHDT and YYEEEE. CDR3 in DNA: TGTGCCAGCAGCATACCCGGGACTAGCGGGATCGGGTCCTACAATGAGCAGTTCTTC. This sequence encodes CASSIPGTSGIGSYNEQFF.

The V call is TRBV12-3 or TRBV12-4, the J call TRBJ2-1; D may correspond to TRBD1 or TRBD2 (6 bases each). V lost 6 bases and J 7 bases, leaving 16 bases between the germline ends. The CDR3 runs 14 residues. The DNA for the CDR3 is TGTGCCAGCAGCCCCGGCCAGGGGAGGAATGAGCAGTTCTTC. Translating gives CASSPGQGRNEQFF.

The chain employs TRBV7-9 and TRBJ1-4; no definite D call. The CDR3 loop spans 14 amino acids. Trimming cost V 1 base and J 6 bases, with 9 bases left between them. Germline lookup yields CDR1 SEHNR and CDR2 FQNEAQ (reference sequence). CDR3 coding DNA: TGTGCCAGCAGCTTAGGGCAGGCCCATGAAAAACTGTTTTTT. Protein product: CASSLGQAHEKLFF.

CDR3 nucleotide sequence: TGTGCCAGCAGTTACTCTAGCCTGAACACTGAAGCTTTCTTT. It translates to CASSYSSLNTEAFF. The chain couples TRBV6-6 to TRBJ1-1; D is uncertain. The CDR3 runs 14 residues. In germline, CDR1 is MNHNY, CDR2 SVGAGI (reference sequence). V was clipped by 0 bases and J by 0 bases, with 5 bases between them.

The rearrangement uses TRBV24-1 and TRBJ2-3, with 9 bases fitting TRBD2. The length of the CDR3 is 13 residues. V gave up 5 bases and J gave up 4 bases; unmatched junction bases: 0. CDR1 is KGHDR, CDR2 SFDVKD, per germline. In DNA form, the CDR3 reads TGTGCCACCAGTGTAGCGGGGGCAGATACGCAGTATTTT. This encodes CATSVAGADTQYF.

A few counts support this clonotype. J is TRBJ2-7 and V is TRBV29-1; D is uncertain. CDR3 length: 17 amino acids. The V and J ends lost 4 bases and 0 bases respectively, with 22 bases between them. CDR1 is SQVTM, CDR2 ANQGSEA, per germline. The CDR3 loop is CSVAGVRDSTNSYEQYF. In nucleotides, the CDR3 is TGCAGCGTTGCGGGCGTCCGAGACTCAACCAACTCCTACGAGCAGTACTTC.

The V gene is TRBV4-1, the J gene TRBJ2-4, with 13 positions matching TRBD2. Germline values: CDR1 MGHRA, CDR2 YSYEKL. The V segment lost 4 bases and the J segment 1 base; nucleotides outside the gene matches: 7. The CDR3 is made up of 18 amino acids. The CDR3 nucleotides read TGCGCCAGCAGCCCTGGACTAGCGGGAGCCGTGGCCAAAAACATTCAGTACTTC. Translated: CASSPGLAGAVAKNIQYF.